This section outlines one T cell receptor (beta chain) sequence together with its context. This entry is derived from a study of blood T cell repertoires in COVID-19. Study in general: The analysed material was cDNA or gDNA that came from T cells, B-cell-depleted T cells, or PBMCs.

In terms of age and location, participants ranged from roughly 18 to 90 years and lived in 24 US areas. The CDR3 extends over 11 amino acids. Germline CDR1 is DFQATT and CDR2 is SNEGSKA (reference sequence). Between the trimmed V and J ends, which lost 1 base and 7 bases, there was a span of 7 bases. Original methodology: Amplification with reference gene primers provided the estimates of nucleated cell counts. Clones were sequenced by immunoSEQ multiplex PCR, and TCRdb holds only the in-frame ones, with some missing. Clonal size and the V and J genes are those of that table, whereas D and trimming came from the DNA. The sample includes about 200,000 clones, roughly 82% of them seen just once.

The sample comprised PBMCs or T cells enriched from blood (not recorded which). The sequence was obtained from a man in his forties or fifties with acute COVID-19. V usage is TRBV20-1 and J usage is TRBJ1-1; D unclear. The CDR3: CSARVHGEAFF. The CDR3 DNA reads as TGCAGTGCTAGAGTCCACGGTGAAGCTTTCTTT.